The clone carrying this T cell receptor (beta chain) occurred many times. The antigen is unknown. The germline CDR1 and CDR2 sequences are MGHRA and YSYEKL. The V end lost 9 bases, the J end lost 5 bases, and 16 bases lay between the germline ends. This CDR3 region has 13 residues. The sample belongs to a study of T-cell reconstitution after alpha-beta-depleted transplantation in children. Study findings and constraints: Where alpha-beta T cells came from about two months after transplant was reportedly several hundred expanded graft clones.

Preparation of the TCRbeta library involved a method that used unique molecular identifiers. TCRdb passed the PCR reads through MiXCR, listing each CDR3 protein once. The table has about 20,000 distinct CDR3 sequences, around 13% seen once; the top ten hold 35% to 45%. This TCR derives from a female patient aged 2-9 years who had a stem cell transplant for congenital amegakaryocytic thrombocytopenia, so the T cells may come from the graft donor. The rearrangement links TRBV4-1 to TRBJ2-5, with D unclear. Source: PBMCs, mostly from graft donor cells, taken 60 days after TCRalphabeta/CD19-depleted stem cell transplant. The CDR3 region has the DNA TGCGCCAGTCAGAGGTTGGTCGGGGAGACCCAGTACTTC. Its translation is CASQRLVGETQYF.